A selection of T cell receptor beta chains follows, all from one sample in a study of T-cell memory formation after mild COVID-19. A single record per CDR3 protein comes from TCRdb applying MiXCR to the 5' RACE reads. The sample has around 310,000 distinct CDR3 sequences; 20% to 25% are singletons. The specimen was PBMCs or a T cell subset sorted from them (not recorded which). These receptors were obtained from a man younger than 35 who had mild COVID-19 (a few samples of this study predate the infection). Cell type and time point are not known. The CDR3 runs from the conserved cysteine through the conserved F or W. The D gene is left open where the match is weak. A row's size may be missing; if present it is once, few, many or a size class.

V gene	J gene	clone size	D gene	CDR3 protein	CDR3 DNA
TRBV5-1	TRBJ2-7	NA	NA	CASSPLDTTYEQYF	TGCGCCAGCAGCCCCCTGGACACCACCTACGAGCAGTACTTC
TRBV15	TRBJ2-1	NA	TRBD2	CATSLAGPTSNEQFF	TGTGCCACCAGCTTAGCGGGGCCGACGAGCAATGAGCAGTTCTTC
TRBV28	TRBJ1-5	NA	NA	CASKTGGNQPQHF	TGTGCCAGCAAAACAGGCGGCAATCAGCCCCAGCATTTT
TRBV7-2	TRBJ2-5	few	NA	CASSLKAAVEGYQETQYF	TGTGCCAGCAGCTTAAAAGCCGCCGTCGAGGGGTACCAAGAGACCCAGTACTTC
TRBV5-1	TRBJ2-3	few	TRBD2	CASSVTPLAGSSNTQYF	TGCGCCAGCAGCGTTACACCACTAGCGGGGTCTTCGAATACGCAGTATTTT
TRBV28	TRBJ1-5	few	TRBD1	CASRDTGTGGLSNQPQHF	TGTGCCAGCAGGGATACCGGGACAGGGGGCCTTAGCAATCAGCCCCAGCATTTT
TRBV20-1	TRBJ2-5	many	TRBD1	CSADRDGETQYF	TGCAGCGCGGACAGGGATGGAGAGACCCAGTACTTC
TRBV7-9	TRBJ1-6	NA	TRBD1	CAGSPSGTGYSPLHF	TGTGCCGGGTCCCCCTCCGGGACAGGTTATTCACCCCTCCACTTT
TRBV5-5	TRBJ1-2	NA	TRBD1	CASSYDRGQLGYTF	TGTGCCAGCAGCTACGACAGGGGACAGCTGGGCTACACCTTC
TRBV18	TRBJ2-5	few	NA	CASSPPGYETQYF	TGTGCCAGCTCACCACCGGGGTATGAGACCCAGTACTTC
TRBV6-1	TRBJ1-5	NA	TRBD1	CASSSGQVNYQPQHF	TGTGCCAGCAGCTCAGGACAGGTGAACTATCAGCCCCAGCATTTT
TRBV7-9	TRBJ1-1	few	TRBD1	CASSFYRGGEAFF	TGTGCCAGCAGCTTCTACAGGGGAGGTGAAGCTTTCTTT
TRBV10-3	TRBJ2-3	few	TRBD1	CAISRGQGPDTQYF	TGTGCCATCAGTCGAGGACAGGGCCCAGATACGCAGTATTTT
TRBV5-1	TRBJ1-3	NA	NA	CASAPGSGNTIYF	TGCGCCAGCGCCCCGGGCTCTGGAAACACCATATATTTT
TRBV4-3	TRBJ2-2	many	TRBD2	CASSHITGLAGIITGELFF	TGCGCCAGCAGCCACATCACGGGACTAGCGGGGATTATCACCGGGGAGCTGTTTTTT
TRBV7-2	TRBJ2-3	many	NA	CASSLVLAADTQYF	TGTGCCAGCAGCTTAGTTCTAGCTGCAGATACGCAGTATTTT
TRBV15	TRBJ1-2	NA	TRBD1	CATSREGQEANYGYTF	TGTGCCACCAGCAGAGAAGGACAGGAAGCCAACTATGGCTACACCTTC
TRBV5-1	TRBJ2-1	NA	NA	CASSRNRDASYNEQFF	TGCGCCAGCAGCAGAAACCGGGACGCCTCCTACAATGAGCAGTTCTTC
TRBV6-2/TRBV6-3	TRBJ2-5	few	NA	CASTVTTLETQYF	TGTGCCAGCACAGTAACGACGTTAGAGACCCAGTACTTC
TRBV11-2	TRBJ2-3	NA	NA	CASSWDVAIATQYF	TGTGCCAGCAGCTGGGACGTTGCGATCGCAACGCAGTATTTT
TRBV5-1	TRBJ1-3	NA	NA	CASSLAGNRNTIYF	TGCGCCAGCAGCTTGGCGGGAAACAGAAACACCATATATTTT
TRBV6-5	TRBJ2-3	once	NA	CASSYLSGGGSTDTQYF	TGTGCCAGCAGTTACTTGAGTGGTGGGGGAAGCACAGATACGCAGTATTTT
TRBV7-2	TRBJ1-5	NA	NA	CASSSWGHNQPQHF	TGTGCCAGCAGCTCTTGGGGGCACAATCAGCCCCAGCATTTT
TRBV13	TRBJ2-2	NA	NA	CASSGTENTGELFF	TGTGCCAGCAGCGGGACTGAGAACACCGGGGAGCTGTTTTTT
TRBV9	TRBJ2-3	NA	NA	CASSVEGGTQYF	TGTGCCAGCAGCGTAGAGGGGGGTACGCAGTATTTT
TRBV12-3/TRBV12-4	TRBJ1-2	NA	NA	CASRLNGIYGYTF	TGTGCCAGCAGGCTGAATGGCATCTATGGCTACACCTTC
TRBV4-1	TRBJ2-5	few	TRBD2	CASSQRGGRETQYF	TGCGCCAGCAGCCAACGGGGGGGGAGGGAGACCCAGTACTTC
TRBV9	TRBJ2-3	NA	NA	CASSVDSLLAGDTQYF	TGTGCCAGCAGCGTAGACTCGCTTCTGGCCGGGGATACGCAGTATTTT
TRBV6-2/TRBV6-3	TRBJ1-5	NA	TRBD1	CASSYKDEGGWQPQHF	TGTGCCAGCAGTTATAAGGATGAAGGGGGCTGGCAGCCCCAGCATTTT
TRBV7-6	TRBJ1-3	few	NA	CASSPTGRGAGNTIYF	TGTGCCAGCAGCCCAACGGGACGGGGTGCCGGAAACACCATATATTTT
TRBV20-1	TRBJ1-1	few	TRBD1	CSAADRADTEAFF	TGCAGTGCCGCCGACAGGGCGGACACTGAAGCTTTCTTT
TRBV7-9	TRBJ1-1	NA	NA	CASSIPITVTEAFF	TGTGCCAGCAGCATCCCAATAACAGTAACTGAAGCTTTCTTT
TRBV6-6	TRBJ1-2	NA	TRBD1	CASSQNRGRGYGYTF	TGTGCCAGCAGCCAAAACAGGGGGCGAGGCTATGGCTACACCTTC
TRBV4-3	TRBJ1-1	NA	TRBD1	CASSQDLRQGGTEAFF	TGCGCCAGCAGCCAAGATTTGAGACAGGGAGGAACTGAAGCTTTCTTT
TRBV20-1	TRBJ2-1	many	TRBD2	CSARPLAVSYNEQFF	TGCAGTGCTAGGCCCCTAGCGGTCTCCTACAATGAGCAGTTCTTC
TRBV7-9	TRBJ2-7	NA	NA	CASSLIAGGPGYEQYF	TGTGCCAGCAGCTTAATAGCCGGGGGGCCAGGCTACGAGCAGTACTTC
TRBV27	TRBJ2-3	few	TRBD2	CASSYRTSGGSDTQYF	TGTGCCAGCAGTTACCGGACTAGCGGGGGATCGGATACGCAGTATTTT
TRBV7-3	TRBJ1-1	NA	NA	CASSRSGGGAEAFF	TGTGCCAGCAGCCGATCCGGGGGAGGGGCTGAAGCTTTCTTT
TRBV7-2	TRBJ1-6	few	NA	CASSFTGYNSPLHF	TGTGCCAGCAGCTTTACAGGGTATAATTCACCCCTCCACTTT
TRBV20-1	TRBJ1-4	few	NA	CSARDLPDRAWANEKLFF	TGCAGTGCTAGAGATTTGCCTGATAGGGCTTGGGCTAATGAAAAACTGTTTTTT
TRBV2	TRBJ2-2	NA	NA	CASSEPWEGQTGELFF	TGTGCCAGCAGTGAACCGTGGGAAGGACAGACCGGGGAGCTGTTTTTT
TRBV18	TRBJ1-1	few	NA	CASSPIVPEAFF	TGTGCCAGCTCACCCATCGTCCCTGAAGCTTTCTTT
TRBV5-1	TRBJ2-3	few	NA	CASRISTEADTQYF	TGCGCCAGCAGGATCTCAACCGAAGCAGATACGCAGTATTTT
TRBV5-1	TRBJ2-5	NA	NA	CASSSNLGGTQYF	TGCGCCAGCAGCTCCAACCTCGGTGGGACCCAGTACTTC
TRBV7-3	TRBJ2-5	NA	NA	CASSLQAEETQYF	TGTGCCAGCAGCTTACAAGCAGAAGAGACCCAGTACTTC
TRBV5-1	TRBJ2-7	NA	NA	CASSMDTLYEQYF	TGCGCCAGCAGCATGGACACTCTCTACGAGCAGTACTTC
TRBV6-5	TRBJ2-5	NA	NA	CASSYSREGLRETQYF	TGTGCCAGCAGTTACTCGAGGGAAGGCCTTCGGGAGACCCAGTACTTC
TRBV5-6	TRBJ1-2	NA	NA	CASSFGGQYGYTF	TGTGCCAGCAGCTTTGGGGGCCAGTATGGCTACACCTTC
TRBV6-6	TRBJ2-3	few	NA	CASTTGDTQYF	TGTGCCAGCACCACGGGAGATACGCAGTATTTT
TRBV12-3/TRBV12-4	TRBJ2-1	few	NA	CASSLIDNEQFF	TGTGCCAGCAGTTTAATTGACAATGAGCAGTTCTTC
TRBV2	TRBJ2-1	few	NA	CASRPGADEQFF	TGTGCCAGCAGGCCCGGAGCCGATGAGCAGTTCTTC
TRBV5-1	TRBJ2-2	few	NA	CASSYRQTGELFF	TGCGCCAGCAGTTATCGACAGACCGGGGAGCTGTTTTTT
TRBV29-1	TRBJ1-2	NA	NA	CSVKEGSSGYTF	TGCAGCGTTAAAGAGGGATCGTCGGGCTACACCTTC
TRBV7-8	TRBJ2-5	few	TRBD2	CASSQGLAGRETQYF	TGTGCCAGCAGCCAAGGACTAGCGGGGCGGGAGACCCAGTACTTC
TRBV6-5	TRBJ1-1	few	NA	CASSYSRLNTEAFF	TGTGCCAGCAGTTACTCGAGGTTGAACACTGAAGCTTTCTTT
TRBV7-2	TRBJ1-2	many	NA	CASSFPNYGYTF	TGTGCCAGCAGCTTCCCGAACTATGGCTACACCTTC
TRBV24-1	TRBJ1-2	NA	NA	CAISSGTPYGYTF	TGTGCCATTTCCAGTGGGACACCTTATGGCTACACCTTC
TRBV4-3	TRBJ2-5	few	TRBD1	CASSHGRQGRQETQYF	TGCGCCAGCAGCCATGGGAGACAGGGCCGCCAAGAGACCCAGTACTTC
TRBV4-1	TRBJ2-3	few	NA	CASSLVVLDTQYF	TGCGCCAGCAGCCTGGTGGTCTTAGATACGCAGTATTTT